The 30 T cell receptor beta chains listed next were all sequenced from one sample in a study of beta chain features in type 1 diabetes (dated by TCRdb to the late 2010s). Their antigen targets remain unknown. Results the study describes overall, beyond this receptor: Type 1 diabetes patients showed a moderate but significant shortening of TCRB CDR3 length in all four CD4+ subsets.

Library method: the immunoSEQ multiplex PCR assay. The entire isolated RNA was reverse transcribed using the High Capacity cDNA Reverse Transcription Kit, and thus expressed TCRB transcripts were sequenced. Here the immuneACCESS table is served through TCRdb, limited to in-frame sequences with V and J called. Missing clones are a known gap in these copies; in checked studies unresolved V genes cover under half, and the rest lacks a known reason. For this sample the table gives around 14,000 clones, of which over 60% were detected only once. About 0.57% of the sample goes to the ten largest clones. Sequenced: stem cell memory CD4+ T cells from blood. The cell subset or site label corresponds to: stem cell-like memory CD4+ T cells. These receptors came from a woman in her late teens or twenties with type 1 diabetes.

This clone was observed a few times. The chain links TRBV5-1 to TRBJ2-3; a possible D gene is TRBD2 (5 bases). Trimming took 2 bases from V and 4 from J, leaving 14 bases between them. The germline CDR1 and CDR2 sequences are SGHRS and YFSETQ. CDR3 size: 15 residues. CDR3 in DNA: TGCGCCAGCAGCTTCGAAACGGGGTTTCCAGATACGCAGTATTTT. Translated, it gives CASSFETGFPDTQYF.

This clone occurred a few times. The chain couples TRBV28 to TRBJ2-2, with TRBD1 matching over 10 bases. The germline CDR1 and CDR2 sequences are MDHEN and SYDVKM. Losses at the gene ends were 4 bases for V and 5 bases for J; bases not matched to a gene: 7. This CDR3 has 16 residues. CDR3 coding DNA: TGTGCCAGCAGTTCCTCCGGGACAGGGGCGACCGGGGAGCTGTTTTTT. Protein sequence: CASSSSGTGATGELFF.

The chain employs TRBV6-1 and TRBJ2-5; D gene ambiguous. The CDR3 loop spans 14 amino acids. The germline gives CDR1 MNHNS, CDR2 SASEGT. Trimming took off 2 bases at V and 5 bases at J, with 12 bases between the two ends. For the CDR3, the DNA is TGTGCCAGCAGTGAACATACTACTCGGGAGACCCAGTACTTC. As protein: CASSEHTTRETQYF.

The V call is TRBV2, the J call TRBJ2-7, with D possibly TRBD1 on 6 matching bases. The CDR3 is 13 residues long. Trimming took 9 bases from V and 6 from J, leaving 18 bases between them. Germline V gene data show CDR1 as SNHLY and CDR2 as FYNNEI. The CDR3 sequence: CARAFRDNSEQYF. CDR3 bases: TGTGCCAGGGCCTTCCGGGACAATTCCGAGCAGTACTTC.

This clone has a handful of counts. The DNA for the CDR3 is TGTGCCAGTAGTACCTCGTGGGGGGGGCAGGTCACCGGGGAGCTGTTTTTT. Protein sequence: CASSTSWGGQVTGELFF. The chain has TRBV19 and TRBJ2-2, with D perhaps TRBD2 (7 bases). The CDR3 contains 17 residues. V was pared by 4 bases and J by 4 bases, with 19 bases between. Germline V lookup: CDR1 LNHDA, CDR2 SQIVND (reference sequence).

This clone was seen only a few times. The rearrangement links TRBV30 to TRBJ2-5, with 8 nucleotides matching TRBD1. Trimming took 8 bases from V and 5 from J; bases not matched to a gene: 10. In germline, CDR1 is GTSNPN, CDR2 SVGIG (reference sequence). This CDR3 has 13 amino acids. The CDR3 spells CAGQGLTVETQYF. The CDR3 DNA sequence: TGTGCCGGACAGGGACTGACGGTGGAGACCCAGTACTTC.

V gene TRBV15 combines with J gene TRBJ2-7; 12 bases map to TRBD2. Germline assignment: CDR1 LNHNV and CDR2 YYDKDF (reference sequence). Unmatched junction bases numbered 6, after V lost 0 bases and J lost 6 bases. The CDR3 is 16 amino acids. The CDR3: CATSRDRLAGVSEQYF. In nucleotides, the CDR3 is TGTGCCACCAGCAGAGACCGACTAGCGGGAGTCTCCGAGCAGTACTTC.

The chain links TRBV7-2 to TRBJ2-7; 9 bases agree with TRBD1. Trimming cost V 1 base and J 4 bases; bases outside gene matches: 8. The CDR3 consists of 16 residues. CDR1 and CDR2 from the germline V gene are SGHTA and FQGNSA. The CDR3 is CASSLVATGGLYEQYF. In nucleotides, the CDR3 is TGTGCCAGCAGCTTAGTAGCGACAGGGGGTTTATACGAGCAGTACTTC.

This clone was seen more than once but under ten times. The rearrangement uses TRBV2 and TRBJ2-5, with D perhaps TRBD2 (5 bases). The CDR3 has 15 residues. Trimming removed 1 base at V and 2 bases at J, with 11 bases between. Germline V gene sequence: CDR1 SNHLY, CDR2 FYNNEI. CDR3 DNA sequence: TGTGCCAGCAGTGAAGAGGGAGTAAGTCAAGAGACCCAGTACTTC. It codes for CASSEEGVSQETQYF.

This clone was counted a single time. This chain connects TRBV5-1 to TRBJ2-1; D might be TRBD1 (6 bases). The germline gives CDR1 SGHRS, CDR2 YFSETQ. The CDR3 length is 13 residues. The ends were cut back, 5 bases at V and 7 bases at J, with 13 bases in the middle. The CDR3 sequence is CASSTGMDNEQFF. The CDR3 DNA reads as TGCGCCAGCAGTACAGGGATGGATAATGAGCAGTTCTTC.

This clone has just one count. CDR3 protein: CASSFQGVTGELFF. CDR3 DNA sequence: TGCGCCAGCAGCTTCCAAGGGGTTACCGGGGAGCTGTTTTTT. The V and J genes are TRBV5-1 and TRBJ2-2, with D possibly TRBD1 on 5 matching bases. Germline values: CDR1 SGHRS, CDR2 YFSETQ. The V gene lost 2 bases and the J gene lost 5 bases, with 10 bases spanning the gap. The CDR3 contains 14 residues.

The genes are TRBV7-2 and TRBJ2-7, with 11 bases lining up with TRBD2. V lost 6 bases to trimming and J lost 4 bases; unmatched junction nucleotides: 8. The CDR3 covers 15 residues. CDR1 is SGHTA, CDR2 FQGNSA, per germline. The CDR3 region is CASRTNSGRGYEQYF. The CDR3 DNA reads TGTGCCAGCAGAACCAATAGCGGGAGGGGATACGAGCAGTACTTC.

This chain uses TRBV28 with TRBJ2-7; a possible D gene is TRBD1 (6 bases). CDR3 length: 13 residues. Germline loops: CDR1 MDHEN, CDR2 SYDVKM. Trimming stripped 4 bases from V and 6 bases from J, with 13 bases between. The CDR3 is CASSSSRGGEQYF. The CDR3 bases are TGTGCCAGCAGTTCGTCCAGGGGCGGCGAGCAGTACTTC.

This clone was picked up a small number of times. The rearrangement joins TRBV23-1 to TRBJ2-1, with 9 bases lining up with TRBD2. TRBV23-1 is an open reading frame whose function is uncertain. The V gene end was trimmed by 8 bases and the J gene end by 1 base; junction bases not matched to a gene: 12. This CDR3 has 17 residues. The chain's CDR3 is CASRRGQAGGSYNEQFF. The CDR3 bases are TGCGCCAGCCGCCGGGGGCAAGCGGGAGGTTCCTACAATGAGCAGTTCTTC.

The rearrangement joins TRBV7-9 to TRBJ2-7; 8 nucleotides agree with TRBD1. This CDR3 region has 14 residues. The V gene's germline CDR1 is SEHNR and CDR2 FQNEAQ (reference sequence). V lost 5 bases to trimming and J lost 2 bases; unmatched junction nucleotides: 5. The CDR3 reads CASSPGGLPYEQYF. In DNA, the CDR3 is TGTGCCAGCAGCCCAGGGGGCCTACCCTACGAGCAGTACTTC.

V and J are TRBV28 and TRBJ1-5, with 7 bases fitting TRBD1. After removal of 7 bases from V and 6 bases from J, the junction contained 9 bases not matched to a gene. The germline gives CDR1 MDHEN, CDR2 SYDVKM. This CDR3 is built from 14 residues. The CDR3 protein is CASIRDRVVQPQHF. In DNA, the CDR3 is TGTGCCAGCATCCGAGACAGGGTGGTTCAGCCCCAGCATTTT.

This clone was observed a few times. The gene calls are TRBV5-1 and TRBJ2-1; 10 positions match TRBD2. This CDR3 is 16 amino acids long. CDR1 is SGHRS, CDR2 YFSETQ, per germline. V lost 0 bases to trimming and J lost 4 bases; unmatched junction nucleotides: 4. This CDR3 reads CASSLVSSGSYNEQFF. As DNA, the CDR3 is TGCGCCAGCAGCTTGGTCTCTAGCGGGAGTTACAATGAGCAGTTCTTC.

This chain joins TRBV19 and TRBJ1-1, with TRBD1 identical over 7 bases. Trimming took 2 bases from V and 3 from J; bases not matched to a gene: 3. Per germline, CDR1 LNHDA and CDR2 SQIVND (reference sequence). The CDR3 length is 14 residues. The CDR3 nucleotides are TGTGCCAGTAGTATACTCACAGGGGACACTGAAGCTTTCTTT. Its translation: CASSILTGDTEAFF.

The chain links TRBV4-3 to TRBJ1-2; perhaps TRBD1 as D (6 bases). Germline loops: CDR1 LGHNA, CDR2 YSLEER. The V gene lost 0 bases and the J gene lost 4 bases, with 12 bases spanning the gap. The CDR3 totals 15 residues. CDR3 loop: CASSQDYRETYGYTF. DNA of the CDR3: TGCGCCAGCAGCCAAGATTACAGGGAGACCTATGGCTACACCTTC.

V and J are TRBV5-1 and TRBJ2-2; D not certain. Trimming removed 4 bases at V and 0 bases at J, with 4 bases between. In germline, CDR1 is SGHRS, CDR2 YFSETQ. This CDR3 is built from 13 residues. CDR3 loop: CASSPSNTGELFF. CDR3 sequence (DNA): TGCGCCAGCAGCCCTTCGAACACCGGGGAGCTGTTTTTT.

The chain couples TRBV7-3 to TRBJ2-1, with TRBD2 identical over 8 bases. The CDR3 runs 15 residues. V shed 0 bases, J shed 7 bases, and the junction held 5 bases outside the gene matches. Per germline, CDR1 SGHTA and CDR2 FQGTGA. The CDR3 DNA sequence: TGTGCCAGCAGCTTAACGTTGAGCGGGAGTAATGAGCAGTTCTTC. Translated: CASSLTLSGSNEQFF. Combining the CDR3 with reference TRBV7-3 and TRBJ2-1 gives the whole variable domain GAGVSQTPSNKVTEKGKYVELRCDPISGHTALYWYRQSLGQGPEFLIYFQGTGAADDSGLPNDRFFAVRPEGSVSTLKIQRTERGDSAVYLCASSLTLSGSNEQFFGPGTRLTVL.

The V gene is TRBV7-6, the J gene TRBJ2-5, with TRBD2 matching 9 bases. CDR3 length equals 17 residues. The J segment lost 2 bases and the V segment lost 1 base, leaving 8 bases of the junction unmatched. CDR1 is SGHVS, CDR2 FNYEAQ, per germline. In DNA form, the CDR3 reads TGTGCCAGCAGCTTAGGCCGGCTAGCGGGGATTCAAGAGACCCAGTACTTC. This gives the protein CASSLGRLAGIQETQYF.

The genes are TRBV28 and TRBJ2-2; D unresolved. This CDR3 is built from 15 residues. Per germline, CDR1 MDHEN and CDR2 SYDVKM. V was clipped by 4 bases and J by 1 base, with 10 bases between them. DNA for the CDR3: TGTGCCAGCAGTTCAACAGCTATGAACACCGGGGAGCTGTTTTTT. Its protein product is CASSSTAMNTGELFF.

CDR3 amino acids: CASSSQGAREAFF. The CDR3 coding sequence is TGTGCCAGCAGCTCACAGGGGGCTCGGGAAGCTTTCTTT. The chain couples TRBV6-5 to TRBJ1-1; 9 bases are a match to TRBD1. Looked up from germline, CDR1 is MNHEY and CDR2 is SVGAGI. The ends lost 6 bases at V and 8 bases at J; junction bases unmatched: 7. The CDR3 spans 13 residues.

The rearrangement links TRBV19 to TRBJ1-2; TRBD1 aligns across 8 bases. The length of the CDR3 is 20 residues. Trimming at V came to 5 bases and at J to 2 bases, leaving 22 bases not matched to a gene. Germline loops: CDR1 LNHDA, CDR2 SQIVND (reference sequence). The CDR3 loop reads CASSPNPNRGESWANYGYTF. CDR3 DNA: TGTGCCAGTAGTCCGAACCCCAACAGGGGGGAGAGTTGGGCGAACTATGGCTACACCTTC.

This sequence joins TRBV7-9 and TRBJ2-7; 11 bases map to TRBD2. The V segment lost 5 bases and the J segment 3 bases; nucleotides outside the gene matches: 15. This CDR3 comprises 18 residues. The germline gives CDR1 SEHNR, CDR2 FQNEAQ (reference sequence). CDR3 in DNA: TGTGCCAGCAGCGTGGGACTAGCGGCAAAAACACCCAACTACGAGCAGTACTTC. This encodes CASSVGLAAKTPNYEQYF.

The CDR3 coding sequence is TGTGCCAGCAGCTTTGGACTGAGCTACGAGCAGTACTTC. Amino acid sequence: CASSFGLSYEQYF. V and J are TRBV7-2 and TRBJ2-7; D may be TRBD2 (5 bases). There are 13 residues in the CDR3. V lost 3 bases and J lost 3, with 9 bases in between. Germline V gene lookup returns CDR1 SGHTA and CDR2 FQGNSA.

The gene calls are TRBV4-3 and TRBJ2-7, with 7 positions matching TRBD1. Germline-derived CDR1 and CDR2 are LGHNA and YSLEER. The trim removed 1 base at V and 3 bases at J, leaving 6 bases unmatched. The length of the CDR3 is 15 residues. The CDR3 coding sequence is TGCGCCAGCAGCCAAGGGGTGACAGGGAACTACGAGCAGTACTTC. As protein: CASSQGVTGNYEQYF.

This rearrangement joins TRBV7-2 to TRBJ1-5; TRBD1 agrees at 12 bases. V shed 4 bases and J 7 bases; nucleotides not matched to a gene: 5. The CDR3 length is 15 residues. Germline-derived CDR1 and CDR2 are SGHTA and FQGNSA. Written as DNA, the CDR3 is TGTGCCAGCAGCTCCGGGACAGGGGGCGGGCAGCCCCAGCATTTT. This codes for CASSSGTGGGQPQHF. The complete variable domain, with remaining parts taken from reference TRBV7-2 and TRBJ1-5, reads GAGVSQSPSNKVTEKGKDVELRCDPISGHTALYWYRQSLGQGLEFLIYFQGNSAPDKSGLPSDRFSAERTGGSVSTLTIQRTQQEDSAVYLCASSSGTGGGQPQHFGDGTRLSIL.

This chain links TRBV7-8 with TRBJ2-2, with 8 bases that match TRBD2. This CDR3 region has 17 residues. V lost 1 base and J lost 7; bases outside the gene matches: 11. Germline CDR1 is SGHVS and CDR2 is FQNEAQ. As DNA, the CDR3 is TGTGCCAGCAGCTTAGTATTCCGGGGGGGCTTTCTCGGGGAGCTGTTTTTT. Translating gives CASSLVFRGGFLGELFF. Full variable domain (missing parts from reference TRBV7-8 and TRBJ2-2): GAGVSQSPRYKVAKRGQDVALRCDPISGHVSLFWYQQALGQGPEFLTYFQNEAQLDKSGLPSDRFFAERPEGSVSTLKIQRTQQEDSAVYLCASSLVFRGGFLGELFFGEGSRLTVL.